This section outlines one TCR beta chain sequence together with its context. These data originate in a study of control samples from healthy donors and cancer patients. Here immunoSEQ multiplex PCR was the method, and the copy in TCRdb shows in-frame clones only, minus some. The sample lists about 180,000 clones, 90% occurring once. V lost 6 bases and J lost 4, with 9 bases in between. Per the germline V gene, CDR1 is SGHVS and CDR2 is FQNEAQ. CDR3 size: 12 residues. Material: blood. The chain joins TRBV7-8 to TRBJ1-1, with D hard to call. The TCR sequence derives from a woman aged 45-65 years in good health. This CDR3 is CASSDTITEAFF. For the CDR3, the DNA is TGTGCCAGCAGTGACACCATCACTGAAGCTTTCTTT. The variable domain in full, with the rest retrieved from reference TRBV7-8 and TRBJ1-1, is GAGVSQSPRYKVAKRGQDVALRCDPISGHVSLFWYQQALGQGPEFLTYFQNEAQLDKSGLPSDRFFAERPEGSVSTLKIQRTQQEDSAVYLCASSDTITEAFFGQGTRLTVV.